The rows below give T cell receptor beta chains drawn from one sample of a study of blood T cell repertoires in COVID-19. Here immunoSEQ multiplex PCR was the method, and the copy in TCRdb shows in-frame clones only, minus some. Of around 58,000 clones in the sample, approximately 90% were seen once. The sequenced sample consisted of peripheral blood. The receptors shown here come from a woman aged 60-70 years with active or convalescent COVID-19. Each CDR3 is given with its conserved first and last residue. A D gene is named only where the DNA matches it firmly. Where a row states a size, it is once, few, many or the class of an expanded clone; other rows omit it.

CDR3 DNA: TGTGCCAGCAGCCGACGACAGGGTCGCGACGAGCAGTACTTC
CDR3 protein: CASSRRQGRDEQYF
CDR3 length: 14
D gene: TRBD1
V gene: TRBV7-6
J gene: TRBJ2-7
clone size: few

CDR3 DNA: TGTGCCAGCCAGTTTGGGACAGCCACTGAAGCTTTCTTT
CDR3 protein: CASQFGTATEAFF
CDR3 length: 13
D gene: TRBD1
V gene: TRBV2
J gene: TRBJ1-1
clone size: NA

CDR3 DNA: TGTGCCAGCTCACCCGACCGGGGGGGCAATCAGCCCCAGCATTTT
CDR3 protein: CASSPDRGGNQPQHF
CDR3 length: 15
D gene: NA
V gene: TRBV18
J gene: TRBJ1-5
clone size: NA

CDR3 DNA: TGTGCCATCAGTGCGGACGGGACAGGGTCCCACGAGCAGTACTTC
CDR3 protein: CAISADGTGSHEQYF
CDR3 length: 15
D gene: TRBD1
V gene: TRBV10-3
J gene: TRBJ2-7
clone size: NA

CDR3 DNA: TGTGCCAGCAGCCAGATTGGGCCGGCCCCCGGGGAGCTGTTTTTT
CDR3 protein: CASSQIGPAPGELFF
CDR3 length: 15
D gene: NA
V gene: TRBV3-1/TRBV3-2
J gene: TRBJ2-2
clone size: NA

CDR3 DNA: TGTGCCAGCAGTTCCTCGGTGGGGCTCTACGAGCAGTACTTC
CDR3 protein: CASSSSVGLYEQYF
CDR3 length: 14
D gene: NA
V gene: TRBV6-5
J gene: TRBJ2-7
clone size: once

CDR3 DNA: TGTGCCAGCAGCTTATATCGGGACAATGAGCAGTTCTTC
CDR3 protein: CASSLYRDNEQFF
CDR3 length: 13
D gene: NA
V gene: TRBV7-9
J gene: TRBJ2-1
clone size: NA

CDR3 DNA: TGTGCCAGCAGTTCTGTCAGGCACCAGCCCCAGCATTTT
CDR3 protein: CASSSVRHQPQHF
CDR3 length: 13
D gene: NA
V gene: TRBV6-2/TRBV6-3
J gene: TRBJ1-5
clone size: NA

CDR3 DNA: TGTGCCAGCAGCTTAGAGACTAGGGTGTTCTCCTACAATGAGCAGTTCTTC
CDR3 protein: CASSLETRVFSYNEQFF
CDR3 length: 17
D gene: NA
V gene: TRBV7-9
J gene: TRBJ2-1
clone size: once

CDR3 DNA: TGCAGTGCTAGTAGGTGGCAGGGGGATGGCTACACCTTC
CDR3 protein: CSASRWQGDGYTF
CDR3 length: 13
D gene: TRBD1
V gene: TRBV20-1
J gene: TRBJ1-2
clone size: NA

CDR3 DNA: TGTGCCAGCAGCCGACTAGCGGGAGGGATGCCGTACGAGCAGTACTTC
CDR3 protein: CASSRLAGGMPYEQYF
CDR3 length: 16
D gene: TRBD2
V gene: TRBV5-8
J gene: TRBJ2-7
clone size: NA

CDR3 DNA: TGTGCCAGCCGCCCACAGGGGTTCGAGTATGGCTACACCTTC
CDR3 protein: CASRPQGFEYGYTF
CDR3 length: 14
D gene: TRBD1
V gene: TRBV28
J gene: TRBJ1-2
clone size: once

CDR3 DNA: TGTGCCACCAGCAGGGGAAACAGGGGCGAGCAGTACTTC
CDR3 protein: CATSRGNRGEQYF
CDR3 length: 13
D gene: TRBD1
V gene: TRBV15
J gene: TRBJ2-7
clone size: NA

CDR3 DNA: TGTGCCAGCTCACCTTCGACAGGGAACAATTCACCCCTCCACTTT
CDR3 protein: CASSPSTGNNSPLHF
CDR3 length: 15
D gene: TRBD1
V gene: TRBV18
J gene: TRBJ1-6
clone size: NA

CDR3 DNA: TGTGCCAGCAGTTTGTCCTACCCCGGGACAGATTATGGCTACACCTTC
CDR3 protein: CASSLSYPGTDYGYTF
CDR3 length: 16
D gene: TRBD1
V gene: TRBV28
J gene: TRBJ1-2
clone size: NA

CDR3 DNA: TGTGCCAGCAGCTTGTCTAGGGGACAGTCCCATTCACCCCTCCACTTT
CDR3 protein: CASSLSRGQSHSPLHF
CDR3 length: 16
D gene: TRBD1
V gene: TRBV13
J gene: TRBJ1-6
clone size: NA

CDR3 DNA: TGTGCCAGCAGTTTGGCCCCGCCAACAGGGGGCTATGGCTACACCTTC
CDR3 protein: CASSLAPPTGGYGYTF
CDR3 length: 16
D gene: TRBD1
V gene: TRBV27
J gene: TRBJ1-2
clone size: NA

CDR3 DNA: TGTGCCAGCACCCGGGGGGCGCTTGGAGCTTTCTTT
CDR3 protein: CASTRGALGAFF
CDR3 length: 12
D gene: NA
V gene: TRBV12-3/TRBV12-4
J gene: TRBJ1-1
clone size: NA

CDR3 DNA: TGTGCCAGCAGCTTGGTGGGGGCCCCCCCCTATGGCTACACCTTC
CDR3 protein: CASSLVGAPPYGYTF
CDR3 length: 15
D gene: NA
V gene: TRBV5-8
J gene: TRBJ1-2
clone size: NA

CDR3 DNA: TGTGCCAGCAGCTTGAGCCCTAGCGGGGGGAACACCGGGGAGCTGTTTTTT
CDR3 protein: CASSLSPSGGNTGELFF
CDR3 length: 17
D gene: TRBD2
V gene: TRBV5-6
J gene: TRBJ2-2
clone size: NA

CDR3 DNA: TGTGCCAGCAGTTTATTAGGGACAGGGGTCAGCAATCAGCCCCAGCATTTT
CDR3 protein: CASSLLGTGVSNQPQHF
CDR3 length: 17
D gene: TRBD1
V gene: TRBV28
J gene: TRBJ1-5
clone size: few

CDR3 DNA: TGTGCCAGCAGTCCCTCGAGGAGGGGCGCCGGTCAGCCCCAGCATTTT
CDR3 protein: CASSPSRRGAGQPQHF
CDR3 length: 16
D gene: NA
V gene: TRBV28
J gene: TRBJ1-5
clone size: NA

CDR3 DNA: TGTGCCAGCATACTCGCCGACTACAATGAGCAGTTCTTC
CDR3 protein: CASILADYNEQFF
CDR3 length: 13
D gene: NA
V gene: TRBV6-5
J gene: TRBJ2-1
clone size: once

CDR3 DNA: TGTGCCAGCAGGTCGGGACAGGGGTCTGGAAACACCATATATTTT
CDR3 protein: CASRSGQGSGNTIYF
CDR3 length: 15
D gene: TRBD1
V gene: TRBV28
J gene: TRBJ1-3
clone size: NA

CDR3 DNA: TGTGCCAGCAGTCTCGGGACTAGCGGGAAGAATGAGCAGTTCTTC
CDR3 protein: CASSLGTSGKNEQFF
CDR3 length: 15
D gene: TRBD2
V gene: TRBV27
J gene: TRBJ2-1
clone size: NA

CDR3 DNA: TGTGCCAGCAGTTACACTCTAGCGGGAGAGGGCAATGAGCAGTTCTTC
CDR3 protein: CASSYTLAGEGNEQFF
CDR3 length: 16
D gene: TRBD2
V gene: TRBV6-5
J gene: TRBJ2-1
clone size: NA

CDR3 DNA: TGTGCCAGCAGCTTATCCACAGGGGGCGGTCATGGCTACACCTTC
CDR3 protein: CASSLSTGGGHGYTF
CDR3 length: 15
D gene: TRBD1
V gene: TRBV7-2
J gene: TRBJ1-2
clone size: NA

CDR3 DNA: TGTGCCACCAGGGAGGCCTCCACAGATACGCAGTATTTT
CDR3 protein: CATREASTDTQYF
CDR3 length: 13
D gene: NA
V gene: TRBV24-1
J gene: TRBJ2-3
clone size: NA

CDR3 DNA: TGTGCCAGCTCACCTCTAGCGGGAGCAGATACGCAGTATTTT
CDR3 protein: CASSPLAGADTQYF
CDR3 length: 14
D gene: TRBD2
V gene: TRBV18
J gene: TRBJ2-3
clone size: NA

CDR3 DNA: TGTGCCAGCAGGACTGAGGGAGCTTTCTTT
CDR3 protein: CASRTEGAFF
CDR3 length: 10
D gene: NA
V gene: TRBV2
J gene: TRBJ1-1
clone size: NA

CDR3 DNA: TGTGCCAGCACCGACAGCTTCTTCTATGGCTACACCTTC
CDR3 protein: CASTDSFFYGYTF
CDR3 length: 13
D gene: NA
V gene: TRBV28
J gene: TRBJ1-2
clone size: once

CDR3 DNA: TGTGCCAGCAGCGGAACCGGGACAGGGGCACACAATGAGCAGTTCTTC
CDR3 protein: CASSGTGTGAHNEQFF
CDR3 length: 16
D gene: TRBD1
V gene: TRBV9
J gene: TRBJ2-1
clone size: once

CDR3 DNA: TGCGCCAGCAGTTTAGCGGGAGAGACAGATACGCAGTATTTT
CDR3 protein: CASSLAGETDTQYF
CDR3 length: 14
D gene: TRBD2
V gene: TRBV5-1
J gene: TRBJ2-3
clone size: NA

CDR3 DNA: TGCAGTGTTGGACAGGGCGAGGAGCAGTACTTC
CDR3 protein: CSVGQGEEQYF
CDR3 length: 11
D gene: TRBD1
V gene: TRBV20-1
J gene: TRBJ2-7
clone size: NA

CDR3 DNA: TGTGCCAGCAGTGCCCCGGACAGGAACGCTTCACCCCTCCACTTT
CDR3 protein: CASSAPDRNASPLHF
CDR3 length: 15
D gene: TRBD1
V gene: TRBV28
J gene: TRBJ1-6
clone size: once

CDR3 DNA: TGTGCCAGCAGTCCACTAAATGATGAGCAGTTCTTC
CDR3 protein: CASSPLNDEQFF
CDR3 length: 12
D gene: NA
V gene: TRBV12-3/TRBV12-4
J gene: TRBJ2-1
clone size: NA

CDR3 DNA: TGTGCCAGCAGGAAGGGTGGTCAGGGGACAGATACGCAGTATTTT
CDR3 protein: CASRKGGQGTDTQYF
CDR3 length: 15
D gene: NA
V gene: TRBV28
J gene: TRBJ2-3
clone size: NA

CDR3 DNA: TGTGCCAGCAGCTTTGATCCACTTGGGTCTAGCTATGGCTACACCTTC
CDR3 protein: CASSFDPLGSSYGYTF
CDR3 length: 16
D gene: NA
V gene: TRBV5-4
J gene: TRBJ1-2
clone size: NA

CDR3 DNA: TGTGCCAGCAGTCCCCAGCGCCCTAGCACAGATACGCAGTATTTT
CDR3 protein: CASSPQRPSTDTQYF
CDR3 length: 15
D gene: NA
V gene: TRBV28
J gene: TRBJ2-3
clone size: NA

CDR3 DNA: TGTGCCAGCAGCTTTAGGGGTCGCGGGAGCTCCTACAATGAGCAGTTCTTC
CDR3 protein: CASSFRGRGSSYNEQFF
CDR3 length: 17
D gene: TRBD2
V gene: TRBV7-2
J gene: TRBJ2-1
clone size: NA

CDR3 DNA: TGCAGCGTTGATACAGGGCGAGATTTCAATGGCTACACCTTC
CDR3 protein: CSVDTGRDFNGYTF
CDR3 length: 14
D gene: NA
V gene: TRBV29-1
J gene: TRBJ1-2
clone size: NA

CDR3 DNA: TGTGCCAGCAGCCAAGAGGTCCGGGAGGTTTATAATTCACCCCTCCACTTT
CDR3 protein: CASSQEVREVYNSPLHF
CDR3 length: 17
D gene: NA
V gene: TRBV3-1/TRBV3-2
J gene: TRBJ1-6
clone size: NA

CDR3 DNA: TGTGCCAGCAGTGACCGGGTACTGAACGGGGAAGCTTTCTTT
CDR3 protein: CASSDRVLNGEAFF
CDR3 length: 14
D gene: NA
V gene: TRBV2
J gene: TRBJ1-1
clone size: NA

CDR3 DNA: TGCGCCAGCAGCCAAGTCTCCGGGGGGGTTACAGATACGCAGTATTTT
CDR3 protein: CASSQVSGGVTDTQYF
CDR3 length: 16
D gene: TRBD2
V gene: TRBV4-1
J gene: TRBJ2-3
clone size: NA

CDR3 DNA: TGTGCCAGCACTCAGGACAGCCACAATCAGCCCCAGCATTTT
CDR3 protein: CASTQDSHNQPQHF
CDR3 length: 14
D gene: NA
V gene: TRBV2
J gene: TRBJ1-5
clone size: NA